The clone carrying this T cell receptor beta chain was counted many times. Among all donors, each was a healthy Caucasian. The sample is drawn from a study of identical twins. cDNA molecules carried unique molecular identifiers, and template switching added a universal primer site. Via MiXCR, TCRdb re-called the 5' RACE reads, giving one row per CDR3 protein. The sample has nearly 650,000 distinct CDR3 sequences; roughly 7.1% are singletons. These data also featured in a second study, about yellow fever vaccine responses in identical twins.

Input material: PBMCs. This clonotype originated in a woman aged 18-29 years in good health.

This CDR3 is CASSAVGAAQETQYF. The CDR3 coding sequence is TGCGCCAGCAGCGCCGTAGGGGCGGCACAAGAGACCCAGTACTTC. V gene TRBV10-2 combines with J gene TRBJ2-5, with a possible D match to TRBD1 (5 bases). This CDR3 contains 15 residues. V was trimmed by 6 bases and J by 2 bases, leaving 16 bases between them. The V gene's germline CDR1 is WSHSY and CDR2 SAAADI.